This passage covers 10 T cell receptor beta chains from one sample sequenced in a study of graft-versus-host responses after intestinal transplantation. What these receptors recognize is not known. Data came from immunoSEQ multiplex PCR; TCRdb stores just in-frame clones and leaves some out. The sample has tens of thousands of clones; 80% to 95% are singletons. The source material was unstimulated CD8+ T cells sorted from spleen or lymph node cells, sampled before intestinal transplant. The origin of the receptors is a human donor who received an intestinal transplant.

The chain uses TRBV25-1 and TRBJ2-7; D is perhaps TRBD2 (6 bases). The V end was cut by 4 bases, the J end by 4 bases, with 11 bases between. Germline V gene lookup returns CDR1 MGHDK and CDR2 SYGVNS. CDR3 length: 13 amino acids. In DNA form, the CDR3 reads TGTGCCAGCAGTGGATGGAGGGCGTACGAGCAGTACTTC. This codes for CASSGWRAYEQYF.

The V call is TRBV9, the J call TRBJ2-5; the match to TRBD2 covers 10 bases. Per the germline V gene, CDR1 is SGDLS and CDR2 is YYNGEE. The trim removed 6 bases at V and 5 bases at J, leaving 10 bases unmatched. The CDR3 totals 15 residues. CDR3 bases: TGTGCCAGCAAACGGAGCGGGGGGGCCTTGGAGACCCAGTACTTC. Amino acids: CASKRSGGALETQYF.

The V and J genes are TRBV5-5 and TRBJ1-3, with 7 bases matching TRBD1. Germline CDR1 SGHKS, CDR2 YYEKEE (reference sequence). The CDR3 length is 18 residues. With V trimmed by 4 bases and J by 0 bases, 13 bases remained unmatched. The CDR3 is CASSVSGTAGPSGNTIYF. The CDR3, as DNA: TGTGCCAGCAGCGTCTCCGGGACAGCGGGCCCCTCTGGAAACACCATATATTTT.

This clone was seen once. V gene TRBV5-3 combines with J gene TRBJ2-7; D remains unclear. TRBV5-3 is an ORF, with its function uncertain. Trimming took 5 bases from V and 3 from J, leaving 18 bases between them. The CDR3 loop spans 15 amino acids. The CDR3 protein is CARSCFRRPFYEQYF. CDR3 coding DNA: TGTGCCAGAAGTTGCTTCCGGAGACCTTTCTACGAGCAGTACTTC.

This clone was counted only a few times. The chain links TRBV5-1 to TRBJ1-2; tentative D call: TRBD1 (5 bases). V lost 4 bases to trimming and J lost 3 bases, with 22 bases between them. The CDR3 length is 17 residues. Germline CDR1 SGHRS, CDR2 YFSETQ. The CDR3 is CASSPGGTEGIDYGYTF. Written as DNA, the CDR3 is TGCGCCAGCAGCCCCGGGGGGACGGAGGGGATTGACTATGGCTACACCTTC. Looking up the rest from reference TRBV5-1 and TRBJ1-2 gives the full variable domain: KAGVTQTPRYLIKTRGQQVTLSCSPISGHRSVSWYQQTPGQGLQFLFEYFSETQRNKGNFPGRFSGRQFSNSRSEMNVSTLELGDSALYLCASSPGGTEGIDYGYTFGSGTRLTVV.

The V gene is TRBV5-1, the J gene TRBJ1-4; 8 bases agree with TRBD1. V trimming: 2 bases; J trimming: 7 bases; junction bases outside the gene matches: 4. Germline values: CDR1 SGHRS, CDR2 YFSETQ. This CDR3 spans 14 amino acids. In DNA form, the CDR3 reads TGCGCCAGCAGCTTAACAGGGGGTAGTGAAAAACTGTTTTTT. Its translation: CASSLTGGSEKLFF.

The genes are TRBV7-6 and TRBJ1-1; D is possibly TRBD1 (5 bases). The CDR3 extends over 14 amino acids. V lost 1 base, J lost 5 bases, and 11 bases lay in between. Germline CDR1 is SGHVS and CDR2 is FNYEAQ. In DNA form, the CDR3 reads TGTGCCAGCAGCTTAGAGGTCGGGGGGACTGAAGCTTTCTTT. It codes for CASSLEVGGTEAFF.

This clone was found once. The genes are TRBV11-2 and TRBJ2-6, with 7 bases lining up with TRBD1. CDR3 size: 14 residues. V dropped 8 bases and J dropped 4; count of bases not matched to a gene: 5. Germline V gene lookup returns CDR1 SGHAT and CDR2 FQNNGV. The CDR3 region is CASPQGVGANVLTF. In DNA, the CDR3 is TGTGCCAGCCCTCAGGGGGTCGGGGCCAACGTCCTGACTTTC.

This rearrangement joins TRBV29-1 to TRBJ2-7, with TRBD2 identical over 11 bases. CDR3 size: 14 residues. Germline V gene sequence: CDR1 SQVTM, CDR2 ANQGSEA. Losses at the gene ends were 3 bases for V and 3 bases for J; bases not matched to a gene: 4. Written as DNA, the CDR3 is TGCAGCGTTGATTTTGGGACTAGCGGCTACGAGCAGTACTTC. Protein: CSVDFGTSGYEQYF.

This chain joins TRBV25-1 and TRBJ2-1; 13 bases match TRBD2. The V segment lost 5 bases and the J segment 9 bases; nucleotides outside the gene matches: 7. The length of the CDR3 is 15 residues. CDR1 and CDR2 (germline): MGHDK, SYGVNS. CDR3 in amino acids: CASSRLAGGVSEQFF. CDR3 nucleotides: TGTGCCAGCAGTCGACTAGCGGGGGGTGTGAGTGAGCAGTTCTTC. Together with reference TRBV25-1 and TRBJ2-1, the CDR3 gives the full variable domain: EADIYQTPRYLVIGTGKKITLECSQTMGHDKMYWYQQDPGMELHLIHYSYGVNSTEKGDLSSESTVSRIRTEHFPLTLESARPSHTSQYLCASSRLAGGVSEQFFGPGTRLTVL.